This T cell receptor beta chain emerged from a study of T-cell memory formation after mild COVID-19. Study-level results: SARS-CoV-2 specificity of second-wave clones peaking day 37 was unconfirmed. CD4/CD8 balance held among clones contracting day 15 to 85, and later expanders leaned CD4+. Detection of some responders pre-infection suggested pre-existing cross-reactive memory T cells participated.

Remarks on this clonotype: Its antigen is currently unknown.

Germline V gene sequence: CDR1 MNHNS, CDR2 SASEGT. V lost 2 bases to trimming and J lost 0 bases, with 10 bases between them. The CDR3 has 15 amino acids. TCRdb fed the 5' RACE reads into MiXCR, producing one record per CDR3 protein. The data show fewer than 650,000 distinct CDR3 sequences, with less than 25% seen just once and about 8.2% held by the top ten. The source of this sequence is an adult woman who had mild COVID-19 (a few samples of this study predate the infection). Cell type and time point are not known. V usage is TRBV6-1 and J usage is TRBJ1-2; tentatively, D is TRBD1 (6 bases). The sequencing input was PBMCs or a T cell subset sorted from them (not recorded which). The CDR3 DNA sequence: TGTGCCAGCAGTGAACCGACAGGTCCTAACTATGGCTACACCTTC. Protein sequence: CASSEPTGPNYGYTF.